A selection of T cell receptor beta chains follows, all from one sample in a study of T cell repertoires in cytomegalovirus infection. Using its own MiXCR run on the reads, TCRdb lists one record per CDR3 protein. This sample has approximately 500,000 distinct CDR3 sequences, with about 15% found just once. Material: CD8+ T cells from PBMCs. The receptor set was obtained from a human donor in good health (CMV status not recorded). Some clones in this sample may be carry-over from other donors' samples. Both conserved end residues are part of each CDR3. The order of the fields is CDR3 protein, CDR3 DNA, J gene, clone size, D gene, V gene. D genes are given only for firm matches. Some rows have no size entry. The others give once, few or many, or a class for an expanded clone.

CDR3: CASSWGGTENIQYF
DNA: TGTGCCAGCAGTTGGGGGGGGACAGAAAACATTCAGTACTTC
J: TRBJ2-4
size: many
D: NA
V: TRBV12-3/TRBV12-4

CDR3: CSVGGREQYF
DNA: TGCAGCGTTGGTGGACGGGAGCAGTACTTC
J: TRBJ2-7
size: NA
D: NA
V: TRBV29-1

CDR3: CASSFLQGASQPQHF
DNA: TGTGCCAGCAGTTTCCTCCAGGGGGCAAGTCAGCCCCAGCATTTT
J: TRBJ1-5
size: few
D: TRBD1
V: TRBV27

CDR3: CASTLRGGLNTEAFF
DNA: TGTGCCAGCACCTTGAGAGGGGGCCTGAACACTGAAGCTTTCTTT
J: TRBJ1-1
size: many
D: TRBD1
V: TRBV7-9

CDR3: CASSFAENPYEQYF
DNA: TGTGCCAGCAGTTTCGCCGAGAACCCCTACGAGCAGTACTTC
J: TRBJ2-7
size: NA
D: NA
V: TRBV27

CDR3: CASSPSGGDGETQYF
DNA: TGTGCCAGCAGCCCCTCGGGGGGGGACGGGGAGACCCAGTACTTC
J: TRBJ2-5
size: many
D: TRBD2
V: TRBV6-6

CDR3: CASSTFTEAFF
DNA: TGTGCCAGCAGCACGTTCACTGAAGCTTTCTTT
J: TRBJ1-1
size: many
D: NA
V: TRBV6-1

CDR3: CASGVVPDRAVLPLHF
DNA: TGTGCCAGCGGTGTAGTCCCGGACAGGGCGGTCTTGCCCCTCCACTTT
J: TRBJ1-6
size: NA
D: TRBD1
V: TRBV2

CDR3: CAISGHPSNQPQHF
DNA: TGTGCCATCTCGGGACACCCAAGCAATCAGCCCCAGCATTTT
J: TRBJ1-5
size: many
D: NA
V: TRBV7-9

CDR3: CASSQEGVGYNSPLHF
DNA: TGTGCCAGCAGCCAAGAAGGGGTTGGCTATAATTCACCCCTCCACTTT
J: TRBJ1-6
size: NA
D: NA
V: TRBV3-1

CDR3: CASSRRQGTVHHEQYF
DNA: TGTGCCAGCAGTCGTCGACAGGGGACGGTCCACCACGAGCAGTACTTC
J: TRBJ2-7
size: NA
D: TRBD1
V: TRBV6-1

CDR3: CASSFGSSGANVLTF
DNA: TGTGCCAGCAGTTTTGGGAGCTCTGGGGCCAACGTCCTGACTTTC
J: TRBJ2-6
size: many
D: NA
V: TRBV27

CDR3: CASRRGPGGEAFF
DNA: TGTGCCAGCAGGAGGGGACCGGGAGGCGAAGCTTTCTTT
J: TRBJ1-1
size: few
D: NA
V: TRBV5-5

CDR3: CASSRTWEVEAFF
DNA: TGTGCCAGCAGTCGCACATGGGAAGTTGAAGCTTTCTTT
J: TRBJ1-1
size: NA
D: NA
V: TRBV27

CDR3: CASSTLAGGIDTQYF
DNA: TGTGCCAGCAGCACCCTAGCGGGAGGGATAGATACGCAGTATTTT
J: TRBJ2-3
size: many
D: TRBD2
V: TRBV7-9

CDR3: CSVRVTAPEAFF
DNA: TGCAGCGTTCGTGTTACAGCGCCTGAAGCTTTCTTT
J: TRBJ1-1
size: few
D: NA
V: TRBV29-1

CDR3: CASSQRDGGMEKNTIYF
DNA: TGCGCCAGCAGCCAACGGGATGGGGGCATGGAGAAGAACACCATATATTTT
J: TRBJ1-3
size: many
D: NA
V: TRBV4-1

CDR3: CAWSVLRAEAFF
DNA: TGTGCCTGGAGTGTACTGAGGGCTGAAGCTTTCTTT
J: TRBJ1-1
size: few
D: NA
V: TRBV30

CDR3: CASRGGTGGLASSYNEQFF
DNA: TGTGCCAGCAGGGGGGGGACAGGGGGCTTAGCGAGCTCCTACAATGAGCAGTTCTTC
J: TRBJ2-1
size: NA
D: TRBD1
V: TRBV6-1

CDR3: CASGLVGGFVNTEAFF
DNA: TGTGCTAGTGGTTTGGTAGGTGGTTTCGTGAACACTGAAGCTTTCTTT
J: TRBJ1-1
size: many
D: NA
V: TRBV12-5

CDR3: CASTNGLAEETQYF
DNA: TGTGCCAGCACCAATGGGCTAGCGGAAGAGACCCAGTACTTC
J: TRBJ2-5
size: many
D: TRBD2
V: TRBV11-2

CDR3: CSGGRLAGEGTQYF
DNA: TGCAGCGGCGGAAGGCTAGCGGGAGAGGGCACGCAGTATTTT
J: TRBJ2-3
size: NA
D: TRBD2
V: TRBV29-1

CDR3: CASSLSEDTYNEQFF
DNA: TGTGCCAGCAGCCTCTCGGAGGATACCTACAATGAGCAGTTCTTC
J: TRBJ2-1
size: few
D: NA
V: TRBV14

CDR3: CASSPVGAGGNEKLFF
DNA: TGTGCCAGCAGCCCCGTTGGGGCAGGGGGAAACGAAAAACTGTTTTTT
J: TRBJ1-4
size: many
D: TRBD1
V: TRBV7-8

CDR3: CASRGRGAGHTGELFF
DNA: TGTGCCAGCAGGGGGAGAGGGGCTGGCCACACCGGGGAGCTGTTTTTT
J: TRBJ2-2
size: many
D: NA
V: TRBV25-1

CDR3: CAISEKINYGYTF
DNA: TGTGCCATCAGTGAGAAAATTAACTATGGCTACACCTTC
J: TRBJ1-2
size: NA
D: NA
V: TRBV10-3

CDR3: CASSQVSSTDTQYF
DNA: TGCGCCAGCAGCCAAGTATCTTCAACAGATACGCAGTATTTT
J: TRBJ2-3
size: many
D: NA
V: TRBV4-1

CDR3: CASSRGTRVGETQYF
DNA: TGTGCCAGCAGCCGTGGGACGCGGGTGGGGGAGACCCAGTACTTC
J: TRBJ2-5
size: few
D: NA
V: TRBV5-4

CDR3: CASTRGQGDNQPQHF
DNA: TGTGCCAGCACCCGGGGACAGGGGGACAATCAGCCCCAGCATTTT
J: TRBJ1-5
size: NA
D: TRBD1
V: TRBV28

CDR3: CASSLSGGFNEQFF
DNA: TGTGCCAGCAGTTTATCGGGGGGGTTCAATGAGCAGTTCTTC
J: TRBJ2-1
size: many
D: TRBD2
V: TRBV28

CDR3: CSARLLRDPSSYEQYF
DNA: TGCAGTGCTAGACTCCTGCGGGACCCGAGCTCCTACGAGCAGTACTTC
J: TRBJ2-7
size: NA
D: NA
V: TRBV20-1

CDR3: CSAGLAEGSEQFF
DNA: TGCAGTGCAGGGCTAGCGGAGGGAAGTGAGCAGTTCTTC
J: TRBJ2-1
size: NA
D: TRBD2
V: TRBV20-1

CDR3: CASSLGNTLSLKSYEQYF
DNA: TGTGCCAGCAGTTTAGGGAATACTCTCTCCCTAAAGTCCTACGAGCAGTACTTC
J: TRBJ2-7
size: NA
D: NA
V: TRBV28

CDR3: CASSSIVNTEAFF
DNA: TGTGCCAGCAGCTCCATAGTGAACACTGAAGCTTTCTTT
J: TRBJ1-1
size: many
D: NA
V: TRBV7-2

CDR3: CAISDDRQPYNSPLHF
DNA: TGTGCCATCAGTGATGACAGGCAGCCCTATAATTCACCCCTCCACTTT
J: TRBJ1-6
size: many
D: NA
V: TRBV10-3

CDR3: CATSRDRGDEQYF
DNA: TGTGCCACCAGCAGAGACAGGGGTGACGAGCAGTACTTC
J: TRBJ2-7
size: NA
D: NA
V: TRBV15

CDR3: CSARDSGEAYQPQHF
DNA: TGCAGTGCTAGAGATAGCGGGGAAGCGTACCAGCCCCAGCATTTT
J: TRBJ1-5
size: few
D: NA
V: TRBV20-1

CDR3: CASSPSTSPAYEQYF
DNA: TGTGCCAGCAGCCCCTCGACAAGTCCGGCCTACGAGCAGTACTTC
J: TRBJ2-7
size: many
D: NA
V: TRBV7-9

CDR3: CASSYSREYYEQYF
DNA: TGTGCCAGCAGTTACTCAAGGGAATATTACGAGCAGTACTTC
J: TRBJ2-7
size: many
D: NA
V: TRBV6-5

CDR3: CASSSALTGRAEQFF
DNA: TGTGCCAGCAGCTCGGCCTTGACCGGGAGGGCTGAGCAGTTCTTC
J: TRBJ2-1
size: many
D: TRBD2
V: TRBV11-2

CDR3: CASSLALSGTYNEQFF
DNA: TGTGCCAGCAGCTTAGCGCTTAGCGGCACCTACAATGAGCAGTTCTTC
J: TRBJ2-1
size: many
D: NA
V: TRBV7-8

CDR3: CASSQGTGGVHEQYF
DNA: TGTGCCAGCAGCCAAGGGACTGGAGGCGTCCACGAGCAGTACTTC
J: TRBJ2-7
size: many
D: NA
V: TRBV4-2

CDR3: CASSLYPTGQSIEAFF
DNA: TGTGCCAGCAGTTTATATCCGACAGGGCAATCGATTGAAGCTTTCTTT
J: TRBJ1-1
size: many
D: TRBD1
V: TRBV27

CDR3: CASRNRDSLYGYTF
DNA: TGTGCCAGCAGAAACCGGGACAGTCTCTATGGCTACACCTTC
J: TRBJ1-2
size: NA
D: TRBD1
V: TRBV6-1

CDR3: CASSVGLAAAGETQYF
DNA: TGTGCCAGCAGTGTGGGACTAGCGGCCGCGGGGGAGACCCAGTACTTC
J: TRBJ2-5
size: many
D: TRBD2
V: TRBV25-1

CDR3: CASSSSRNPYEQYF
DNA: TGTGCCAGCAGCTCTTCTAGAAACCCCTACGAGCAGTACTTC
J: TRBJ2-7
size: many
D: NA
V: TRBV7-9

CDR3: CASSATEDIQYF
DNA: TGTGCCAGCAGCGCGACAGAGGACATTCAGTACTTC
J: TRBJ2-4
size: few
D: NA
V: TRBV9

CDR3: CAISEPGLAGPGELFF
DNA: TGTGCCATCAGTGAGCCGGGACTAGCGGGACCCGGGGAGCTGTTTTTT
J: TRBJ2-2
size: few
D: TRBD2
V: TRBV10-3

CDR3: CASSPTPGSRYYGYTF
DNA: TGTGCCAGCAGCCCCACACCAGGGAGCCGATACTATGGCTACACCTTC
J: TRBJ1-2
size: few
D: NA
V: TRBV4-2

CDR3: CASLPRAGVLSTGELFF
DNA: TGTGCCAGCCTGCCCCGGGCGGGAGTATTGAGCACCGGGGAGCTGTTTTTT
J: TRBJ2-2
size: many
D: TRBD2
V: TRBV27

CDR3: CASSLSPGGEAFF
DNA: TGTGCCAGCAGTTTAAGTCCAGGGGGAGAAGCTTTCTTT
J: TRBJ1-1
size: few
D: TRBD1
V: TRBV27